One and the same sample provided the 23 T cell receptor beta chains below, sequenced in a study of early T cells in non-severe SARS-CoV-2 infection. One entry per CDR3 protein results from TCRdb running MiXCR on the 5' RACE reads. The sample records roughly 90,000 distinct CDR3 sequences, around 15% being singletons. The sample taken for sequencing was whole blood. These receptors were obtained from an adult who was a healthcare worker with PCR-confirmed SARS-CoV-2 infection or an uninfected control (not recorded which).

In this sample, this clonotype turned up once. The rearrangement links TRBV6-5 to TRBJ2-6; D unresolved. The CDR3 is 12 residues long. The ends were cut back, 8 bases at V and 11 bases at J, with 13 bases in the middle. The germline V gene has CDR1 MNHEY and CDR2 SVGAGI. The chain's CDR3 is CASRHSTDVLTF. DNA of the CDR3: TGTGCCAGCCGACATTCTACCGACGTCCTGACTTTC.

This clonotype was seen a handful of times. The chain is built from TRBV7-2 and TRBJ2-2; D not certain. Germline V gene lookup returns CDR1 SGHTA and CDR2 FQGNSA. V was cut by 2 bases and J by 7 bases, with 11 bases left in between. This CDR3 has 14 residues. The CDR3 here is CASSLWLANGELFF. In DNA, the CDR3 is TGTGCCAGCAGCTTATGGCTGGCTAACGGGGAGCTGTTTTTT.

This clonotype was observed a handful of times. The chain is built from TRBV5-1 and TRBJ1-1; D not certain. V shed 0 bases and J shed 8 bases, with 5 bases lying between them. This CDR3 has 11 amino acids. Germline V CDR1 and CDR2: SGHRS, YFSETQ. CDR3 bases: TGCGCCAGCAGCTTGGACAGAGAAGCTTTCTTT. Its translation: CASSLDREAFF.

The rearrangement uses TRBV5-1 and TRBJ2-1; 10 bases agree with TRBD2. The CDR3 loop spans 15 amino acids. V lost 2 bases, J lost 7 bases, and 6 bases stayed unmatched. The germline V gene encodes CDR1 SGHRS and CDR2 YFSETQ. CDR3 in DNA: TGCGCCAGCAGCTTAGTAGCGGGGGGTCGGAATGAGCAGTTCTTC. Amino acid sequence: CASSLVAGGRNEQFF. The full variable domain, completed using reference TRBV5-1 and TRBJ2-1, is KAGVTQTPRYLIKTRGQQVTLSCSPISGHRSVSWYQQTPGQGLQFLFEYFSETQRNKGNFPGRFSGRQFSNSRSEMNVSTLELGDSALYLCASSLVAGGRNEQFFGPGTRLTVL.

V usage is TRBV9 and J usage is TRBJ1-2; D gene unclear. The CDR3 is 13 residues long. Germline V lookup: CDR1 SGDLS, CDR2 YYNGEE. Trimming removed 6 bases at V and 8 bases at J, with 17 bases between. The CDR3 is CASTTDTNGGYTF. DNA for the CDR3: TGTGCCAGCACCACCGACACCAACGGGGGCTACACCTTC.

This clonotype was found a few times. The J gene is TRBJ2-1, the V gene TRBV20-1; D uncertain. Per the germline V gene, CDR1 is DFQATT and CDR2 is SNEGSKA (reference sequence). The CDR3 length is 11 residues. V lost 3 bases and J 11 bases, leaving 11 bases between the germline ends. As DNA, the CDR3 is TGCAGTGCTAGCCAGTCGCTGAAGCAGTTCTTC. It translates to CSASQSLKQFF.

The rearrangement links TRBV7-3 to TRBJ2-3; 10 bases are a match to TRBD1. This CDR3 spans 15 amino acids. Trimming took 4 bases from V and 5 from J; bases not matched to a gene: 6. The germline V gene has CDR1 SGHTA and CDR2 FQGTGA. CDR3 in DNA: TGTGCCAGCAGCTCACGGGACAGGGGCCTAGATACGCAGTATTTT. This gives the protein CASSSRDRGLDTQYF. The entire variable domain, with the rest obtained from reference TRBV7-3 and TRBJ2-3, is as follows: GAGVSQTPSNKVTEKGKYVELRCDPISGHTALYWYRQSLGQGPEFLIYFQGTGAADDSGLPNDRFFAVRPEGSVSTLKIQRTERGDSAVYLCASSSRDRGLDTQYFGPGTRLTVL.

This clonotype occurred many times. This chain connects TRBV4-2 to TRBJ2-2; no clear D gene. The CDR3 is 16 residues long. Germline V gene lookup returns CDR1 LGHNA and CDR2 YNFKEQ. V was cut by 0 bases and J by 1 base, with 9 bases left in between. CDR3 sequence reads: CASSQDRSQNTGELFF. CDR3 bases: TGTGCCAGCAGCCAAGATCGTTCACAGAACACCGGGGAGCTGTTTTTT.

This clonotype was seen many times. DNA for the CDR3: TGTGCCAGCTCACCAAGATCACCCGGGACGGTGAACACTGAAGCTTTCTTT. Its protein is CASSPRSPGTVNTEAFF. The chain couples TRBV18 to TRBJ1-1, with D tentatively TRBD1 (5 bases). V was pared by 2 bases and J by 0 bases, with 16 bases between. In germline, CDR1 is KGHSH, CDR2 LQKENI. The CDR3 has 17 amino acids.

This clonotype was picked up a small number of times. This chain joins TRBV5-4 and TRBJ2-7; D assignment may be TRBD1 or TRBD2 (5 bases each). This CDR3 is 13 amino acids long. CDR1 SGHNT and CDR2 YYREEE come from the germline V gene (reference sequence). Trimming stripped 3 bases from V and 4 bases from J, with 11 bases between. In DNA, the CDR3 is TGTGCCAGCAGCTCGGGACCTAGTTACGAGCAGTACGTC. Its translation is CASSSGPSYEQYV.

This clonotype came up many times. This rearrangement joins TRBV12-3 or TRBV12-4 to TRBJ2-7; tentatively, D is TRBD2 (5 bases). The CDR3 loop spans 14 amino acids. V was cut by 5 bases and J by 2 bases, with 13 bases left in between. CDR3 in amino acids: CASSASTGAYEQYV. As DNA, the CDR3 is TGTGCCAGCAGTGCATCCACCGGGGCCTACGAGCAGTACGTC.

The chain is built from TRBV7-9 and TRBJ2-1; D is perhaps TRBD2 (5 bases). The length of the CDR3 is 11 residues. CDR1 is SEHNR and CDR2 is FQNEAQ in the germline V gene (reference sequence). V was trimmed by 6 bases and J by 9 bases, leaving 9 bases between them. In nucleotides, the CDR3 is TGTGCCAGCAGAACAGAGGGTGAGCAGTTCTTC. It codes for CASRTEGEQFF. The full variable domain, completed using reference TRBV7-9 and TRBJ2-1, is DTGVSQNPRHKITKRGQNVTFRCDPISEHNRLYWYRQTLGQGPEFLTYFQNEAQLEKSRLLSDRFSAERPKGSFSTLEIQRTEQGDSAMYLCASRTEGEQFFGPGTRLTVL.

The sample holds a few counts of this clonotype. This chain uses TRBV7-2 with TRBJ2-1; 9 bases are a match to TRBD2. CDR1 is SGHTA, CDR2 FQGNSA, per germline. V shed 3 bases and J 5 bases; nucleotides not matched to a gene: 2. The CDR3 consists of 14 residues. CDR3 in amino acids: CASSFSGGHNEQFF. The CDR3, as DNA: TGTGCCAGCAGCTTTAGCGGGGGACACAATGAGCAGTTCTTC.

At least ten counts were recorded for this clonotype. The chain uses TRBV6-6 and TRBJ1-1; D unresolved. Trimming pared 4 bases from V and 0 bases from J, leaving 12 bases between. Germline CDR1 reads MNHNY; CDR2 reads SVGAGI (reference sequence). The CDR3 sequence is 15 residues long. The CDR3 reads CASSSNTALNTEAFF. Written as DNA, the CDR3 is TGTGCCAGCAGTTCCAATACAGCCCTGAACACTGAAGCTTTCTTT.

CDR3 amino acids: CSVLRGSMGQYV. The CDR3 DNA reads as TGCAGCGTTCTCCGGGGGTCCATGGGGCAGTACGTC. V usage is TRBV29-1 and J usage is TRBJ2-7; tentative D call: TRBD2 (6 bases). CDR1 and CDR2 (germline): SQVTM, ANQGSEA. V dropped 5 bases and J dropped 9 bases, with 17 bases sitting between them. The CDR3 covers 12 residues.

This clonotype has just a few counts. CDR3 in amino acids: CASATSGGPDTQYF. CDR3 DNA: TGTGCCAGCGCAACTAGCGGGGGCCCAGATACGCAGTATTTT. The chain has TRBV27 and TRBJ2-3, with 11 bases matching TRBD2. The CDR3 contains 14 residues. V lost 8 bases, J lost 4 bases, and 5 bases stayed unmatched. Germline values: CDR1 MNHEY, CDR2 SMNVEV (reference sequence).

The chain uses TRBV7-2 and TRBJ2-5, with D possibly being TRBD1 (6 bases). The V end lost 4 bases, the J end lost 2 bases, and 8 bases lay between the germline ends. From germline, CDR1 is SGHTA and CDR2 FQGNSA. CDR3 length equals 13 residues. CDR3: CASSWTEQETQYF. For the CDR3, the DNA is TGTGCCAGCAGCTGGACAGAACAAGAGACCCAGTACTTC. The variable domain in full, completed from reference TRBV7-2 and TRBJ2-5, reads GAGVSQSPSNKVTEKGKDVELRCDPISGHTALYWYRQSLGQGLEFLIYFQGNSAPDKSGLPSDRFSAERTGGSVSTLTIQRTQQEDSAVYLCASSWTEQETQYFGPGTRLLVL.

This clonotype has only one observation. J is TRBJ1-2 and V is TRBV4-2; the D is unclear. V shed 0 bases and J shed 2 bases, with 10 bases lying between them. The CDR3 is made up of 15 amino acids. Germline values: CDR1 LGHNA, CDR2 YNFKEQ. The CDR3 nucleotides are TGTGCCAGCAGCCAAGACAGCGCCAAAAACTATGGCTACACCTTC. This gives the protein CASSQDSAKNYGYTF.

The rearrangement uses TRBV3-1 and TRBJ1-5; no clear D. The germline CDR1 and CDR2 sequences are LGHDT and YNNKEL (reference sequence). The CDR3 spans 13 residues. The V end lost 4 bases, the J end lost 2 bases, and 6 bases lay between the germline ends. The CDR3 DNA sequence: TGTGCCAGCAGCCCGGGTGGCAATCAGCCCCAGCATTTT. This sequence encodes CASSPGGNQPQHF.

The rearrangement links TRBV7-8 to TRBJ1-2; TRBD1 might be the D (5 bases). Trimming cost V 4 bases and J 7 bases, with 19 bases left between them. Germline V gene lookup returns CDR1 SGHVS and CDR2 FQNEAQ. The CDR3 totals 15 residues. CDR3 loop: CASSYMTVHNAGYTF. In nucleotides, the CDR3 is TGTGCCAGCAGCTATATGACAGTCCATAACGCTGGCTACACCTTC.

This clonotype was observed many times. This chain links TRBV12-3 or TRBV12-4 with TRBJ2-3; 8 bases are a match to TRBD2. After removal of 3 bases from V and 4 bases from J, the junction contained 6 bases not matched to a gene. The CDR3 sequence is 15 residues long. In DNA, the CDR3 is TGTGCCAGCAGTTTGGCTCGGGGGGGCCCAGATACGCAGTATTTT. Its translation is CASSLARGGPDTQYF.

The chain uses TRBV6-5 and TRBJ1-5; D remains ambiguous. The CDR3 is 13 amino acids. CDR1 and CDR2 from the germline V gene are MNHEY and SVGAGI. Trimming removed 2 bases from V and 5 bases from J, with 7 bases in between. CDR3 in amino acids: CASSYTQHQPQHF. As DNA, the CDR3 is TGTGCCAGCAGTTACACCCAACATCAGCCCCAGCATTTT.

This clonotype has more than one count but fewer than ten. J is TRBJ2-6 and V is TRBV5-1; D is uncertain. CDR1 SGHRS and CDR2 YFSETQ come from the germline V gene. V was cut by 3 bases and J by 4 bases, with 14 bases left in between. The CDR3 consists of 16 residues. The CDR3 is CASSSVLGSGANVLTF. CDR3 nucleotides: TGCGCCAGCAGCTCAGTGTTGGGGTCCGGGGCCAACGTCCTGACTTTC.